This is a list of T cell receptor beta chains from one sample in a study of response to subunit inactivated influenza vaccine. TCRdb redid the calling of the RT-PCR reads with MiXCR, one entry per CDR3 protein. The data hold 500,000 to 600,000 distinct CDR3 sequences, with under 9% observed a single time. Sequences were derived from PBMCs from blood, sampled less than 30 months after vaccination. These receptors all stem from a man aged 50-75 years who received an inactivated influenza vaccine. The CDR3 runs from the conserved cysteine through the conserved F or W. Fields, in order: J gene, clone size, V gene, D gene, CDR3 protein, CDR3 DNA. D genes are given only for firm matches. Clone size is given for some rows only: seen once, a few or many times, or a class if the clone is expanded.

>TRBJ1-4|.|TRBV3-1|.
CARSQGRIGNEKLFF
TGTGCCAGAAGCCAGGGGCGAATAGGTAATGAAAAACTGTTTTTT
>TRBJ2-1|few|TRBV6-5|.
CASSSLGRLLANEQFF
TGTGCCAGCAGTTCCCTGGGCAGGTTGCTTGCCAATGAGCAGTTCTTC
>TRBJ1-2|.|TRBV5-1|.
CASSLAGGTNGYTF
TGCGCCAGCAGCTTGGCCGGAGGGACCAATGGCTACACCTTC
>TRBJ1-4|.|TRBV20-1|.
CSAALPGRGEKLFF
TGCAGTGCTGCCCTCCCTGGGCGGGGTGAAAAACTGTTTTTT
>TRBJ2-1|.|TRBV29-1|TRBD1
CSAGTGLNEQFF
TGCAGCGCCGGGACAGGACTCAATGAGCAGTTCTTC
>TRBJ2-7|.|TRBV20-1|.
CSATDSGKSLYEQYF
TGCAGTGCCACGGATTCGGGGAAGTCACTCTACGAGCAGTACTTC
>TRBJ2-3|many|TRBV10-3|.
CAISDRSGDTQYF
TGTGCCATCAGTGACCGGAGTGGAGATACGCAGTATTTT
>TRBJ2-2|.|TRBV5-6|TRBD2
CASSSHAGANTGELFF
TGTGCCAGCAGCTCACATGCGGGAGCGAACACCGGGGAGCTGTTTTTT
>TRBJ1-4|many|TRBV4-3|TRBD1
CASSRHRGSNEKLFF
TGCGCCAGCAGCCGCCACAGGGGAAGCAATGAAAAACTGTTTTTT
>TRBJ2-3|few|TRBV11-2|.
CASSHGLRDTQYF
TGTGCCAGCAGCCATGGACTCCGGGATACGCAGTATTTT
>TRBJ2-3|many|TRBV12-3/TRBV12-4|TRBD2
CASSPPGGGAPDTQYF
TGTGCCAGCAGTCCCCCTGGCGGGGGGGCCCCCGATACGCAGTATTTT
>TRBJ1-2|many|TRBV7-2|.
CASSFPPGRGYTF
TGTGCCAGCAGCTTTCCTCCGGGCCGGGGCTACACCTTC
>TRBJ1-4|.|TRBV20-1|.
CSARDEWEGLPEKLFF
TGCAGTGCTAGAGATGAATGGGAAGGGCTGCCTGAAAAACTGTTTTTT
>TRBJ2-2|few|TRBV4-3|.
CASSQEQGRGRTGELFF
TGCGCCAGCAGCCAAGAGCAGGGCAGGGGACGCACCGGGGAGCTGTTTTTT
>TRBJ1-2|few|TRBV20-1|TRBD1
CSASVGQGASGYTF
TGCAGTGCTAGCGTCGGACAGGGGGCGAGTGGCTACACCTTC
>TRBJ1-5|.|TRBV27|.
CASSLANHSNQPQHF
TGTGCCAGCAGTTTAGCGAACCATAGCAATCAGCCCCAGCATTTT
>TRBJ2-7|many|TRBV20-1|TRBD1
CSARPGTGYEQYF
TGCAGTGCTAGACCCGGGACAGGCTACGAGCAGTACTTC